Below, 14 T cell receptor beta chains from the same sample are listed, as sequenced in a study of Ad26.COV2.S vaccination and SARS-CoV-2 variants. Here immunoSEQ multiplex PCR was the method, and the copy in TCRdb shows in-frame clones only, minus some. The sample includes about 320,000 clones, around 84% of them seen just once. The treatment is: roughly 20 received Ad26.COV2.S at low or high dose, single or two shots; about 5 received placebo; per-sample allocation not given. Day 63 after the first vaccine or placebo injection was the time point for sampling. Source: peripheral blood, taken in a trial of Ad26.COV2.S vaccine versus placebo. These receptors all come from a person between 18 and 65 years old who received the Ad26.COV2.S COVID-19 vaccine or a placebo.

J is TRBJ1-1 and V is TRBV19; 8 bases agree with TRBD1. J lost 6 bases, V lost 5 bases, and 11 bases had no gene match. Germline V lookup: CDR1 LNHDA, CDR2 SQIVND (reference sequence). The CDR3 length is 15 residues. The CDR3 bases are TGTGCCAGTAGTCGCCCCCGAGACAGGGGACCTGAAGCTTTCTTT. Encoded protein: CASSRPRDRGPEAFF.

The gene calls are TRBV3-1 (or the pseudogene TRBV3-2) and TRBJ1-1; maybe TRBD1 (6 bases). CDR3 length: 16 amino acids. V lost 5 bases to trimming and J lost 1 base, with 17 bases between them. Germline CDR1 and CDR2: LGHDT and YNNKEL (reference sequence). The CDR3 spells CASSAPHRAGNTEAFF. CDR3 nucleotide sequence: TGTGCCAGCAGCGCCCCTCACAGGGCCGGGAACACTGAAGCTTTCTTT.

V gene TRBV19 combines with J gene TRBJ2-1; TRBD2 matches at 12 bases. The CDR3 is made up of 17 amino acids. CDR1 is LNHDA and CDR2 is SQIVND in the germline V gene (reference sequence). V gave up 4 bases and J gave up 4 bases; unmatched junction bases: 8. The CDR3 bases are TGTGCCAGTAGTAGCCGATCGACTAGCGGGGGATACAATGAGCAGTTCTTC. The encoded protein is CASSSRSTSGGYNEQFF.

This clone was detected a few times. The chain has TRBV4-3 and TRBJ1-2; perhaps TRBD1 as D (5 bases). The germline V gene has CDR1 LGHNA and CDR2 YSLEER. The V end was cut by 5 bases, the J end by 10 bases, with 20 bases between. There are 14 residues in the CDR3. The CDR3 protein is CASSALSTGRPYTF. Here the CDR3 DNA reads TGCGCCAGCAGCGCACTTTCCACGGGACGGCCCTACACCTTC.

V gene TRBV7-3 combines with J gene TRBJ2-1; D not certain. Trimming removed 2 bases from V and 2 bases from J, with 13 bases in between. Germline loops: CDR1 SGHTA, CDR2 FQGTGA. The CDR3 consists of 16 residues. In DNA form, the CDR3 reads TGTGCCAGCAGCTTACGAGCAACCCCTCCCTACAATGAGCAGTTCTTC. Protein: CASSLRATPPYNEQFF.

The CDR3 nucleotides are TGTGCCAGCAGCCCGCGCGCAACTAGTATCAATGAGCAGTTCTTC. It yields the protein CASSPRATSINEQFF. The chain has TRBV6-2 or TRBV6-3 and TRBJ2-1, with a tentative D call TRBD2 (5 bases). Germline CDR1 is MNHEY and CDR2 is SVGEGT. The CDR3 runs 15 residues. Trimming shortened V by 6 bases and J by 6 bases, and 18 bases separated the two germline ends.

Note on this clone: A read error may produce the germline difference seen at one junction end. The chain is built from TRBV5-4 and TRBJ2-7; 8 bases agree with TRBD1. Germline values: CDR1 SGHNT, CDR2 YYREEE (reference sequence). There are 12 residues in the CDR3. The CDR3 DNA sequence: TGTGCCAGCAGCTTGGCGCGGGACAGGCTCTCTTTC. This encodes CASSLARDRLSF.

This clone was seen only once. The gene calls are TRBV18 and TRBJ1-1, with D tentatively TRBD1 (5 bases). Between the trimmed V and J ends, which lost 1 base and 6 bases, there was a span of 18 bases. The germline CDR1 and CDR2 sequences are KGHSH and LQKENI. The length of the CDR3 is 16 residues. In nucleotides, the CDR3 is TGTGCCAGCTCACCACTCGCGTCCTGGGAAGGGGCTGAAGCTTTCTTT. Its protein product is CASSPLASWEGAEAFF.

The chain uses TRBV19 and TRBJ1-1; D not certain. The CDR3 runs to 14 residues. Germline-derived CDR1 and CDR2 are LNHDA and SQIVND (reference sequence). Trimming left V 5 bases short and J 0 bases short, with 10 bases between. CDR3 sequence: CASSPGRLNTEAFF. CDR3 in DNA: TGTGCCAGTAGTCCGGGTAGATTGAACACTGAAGCTTTCTTT.

This clone appeared a few times. This rearrangement joins TRBV30 to TRBJ2-7; 8 bases fit TRBD1. Germline-derived CDR1 and CDR2 are GTSNPN and SVGIG (reference sequence). This CDR3 has 15 residues. The J segment lost 1 base and the V segment lost 1 base, leaving 6 bases of the junction unmatched. The CDR3, as DNA: TGTGCCTGGAGTGAACTCGGGACAGGATCCTACGAGCAGTACTTC. Its translation: CAWSELGTGSYEQYF.

The rearrangement uses TRBV18 and TRBJ2-3, with a tentative D call TRBD2 (5 bases). The CDR3 spans 13 residues. V lost 5 bases and J lost 1, with 7 bases in between. Germline CDR1 and CDR2: KGHSH and LQKENI. The CDR3 is CASSMRGTDTQYF. CDR3 DNA: TGTGCCAGCTCAATGCGGGGCACAGATACGCAGTATTTT.

The chain is built from TRBV7-2 and TRBJ1-6, with 8 positions matching TRBD1. V was clipped by 5 bases and J by 4 bases; unmatched bases: 10. From germline, CDR1 is SGHTA and CDR2 FQGNSA. The CDR3 contains 17 residues. CDR3 coding DNA: TGTGCCAGCAGCCCTCAAGGACAGGGCGCTTATAATTCACCCCTCCACTTT. The encoded protein is CASSPQGQGAYNSPLHF.

This clone was seen only a few times. The chain joins TRBV6-6 to TRBJ1-6; D not resolved. Trimming removed 4 bases at V and 7 bases at J, with 11 bases between. The V gene's germline CDR1 is MNHNY and CDR2 SVGAGI (reference sequence). This CDR3 region has 14 residues. CDR3 region: CASSSPGVNSPLHF. In DNA form, the CDR3 reads TGTGCCAGCAGTTCTCCTGGGGTCAATTCACCCCTCCACTTT.

The CDR3 sequence is CASSPTTGWQGLPEAFF. The CDR3 DNA follows: TGTGCCAGCAGCCCAACGACGGGGTGGCAGGGCCTTCCTGAAGCTTTCTTT. The V and J genes are TRBV3-1 (or the pseudogene TRBV3-2) and TRBJ1-1; D possibly corresponds to TRBD1 (5 bases). The CDR3 loop spans 17 amino acids. V dropped 4 bases and J dropped 6 bases, with 24 bases sitting between them. Germline V lookup: CDR1 LGHDT, CDR2 YNNKEL (reference sequence).